Listed below are T cell receptor beta chains from one sample, sequenced in a study of regulatory T cells in long-lasting Graves disease. TCRdb fed the multiplex PCR reads into MiXCR, producing one record per CDR3 protein. The sample contains about 470,000 distinct CDR3 sequences, about 17% of which appear only once. This same sample was also part of a study on T cells in Graves' hyperthyroidism and ophthalmopathy.

The sample consisted of peripheral blood mononuclear cells (PBMCs), taken at new diagnosis, from a patient treated with antithyroid drugs. Receptor source: a man aged 35 to 55 with Graves disease. The CDR3 runs from the conserved cysteine through the conserved F or W. A D gene is named only where the DNA matches it firmly. Only part of the rows carry a size: once, few, many, or a class if the clone is expanded.

>TRBJ1-3|TRBV2|few|NA
CASSTQGRNTIYF
TGTGCCAGCAGTACGCAGGGACGAAACACCATATATTTT
>TRBJ2-7|TRBV7-9|NA|TRBD1
CASSFEGRGRSEQYF
TGTGCCAGCAGCTTCGAGGGCAGGGGGCGGTCCGAGCAGTACTTC
>TRBJ1-2|TRBV20-1|few|NA
CSARDQTYGYTF
TGCAGTGCTAGGGATCAAACCTATGGCTACACCTTC
>TRBJ2-7|TRBV28|many|NA
CASSLLSGPSGEQYF
TGTGCCAGCAGTTTACTCTCCGGGCCTTCAGGCGAGCAGTACTTC
>TRBJ1-1|TRBV6-2/TRBV6-3|few|TRBD1
CASSLGQGLMNTEAFF
TGTGCCAGCAGCCTCGGACAGGGACTAATGAACACTGAAGCTTTCTTT
>TRBJ1-5|TRBV5-6|NA|NA
CASSDRYNQPQHF
TGTGCCAGCAGCGACAGGTACAATCAGCCCCAGCATTTT
>TRBJ1-1|TRBV20-1|few|NA
CSAGGVRTEAFF
TGCAGTGCCGGGGGGGTACGTACTGAAGCTTTCTTT
>TRBJ1-6|TRBV5-1|few|NA
CASSLGAGSPLHF
TGCGCCAGCAGCTTGGGAGCGGGTTCACCCCTCCACTTT
>TRBJ2-1|TRBV11-2|many|NA
CASSSHRDEQFF
TGTGCCAGCAGCTCCCATAGAGATGAGCAGTTCTTC
>TRBJ2-1|TRBV20-1|many|TRBD2
CSASPAVAGSHNEQFF
TGCAGTGCTAGCCCAGCAGTAGCGGGATCCCACAATGAGCAGTTCTTC
>TRBJ2-5|TRBV18|many|NA
CASSPDTFQETQYF
TGTGCCAGCTCACCAGACACATTTCAAGAGACCCAGTACTTC
>TRBJ2-7|TRBV20-1|many|NA
CSALQGPYEQYF
TGCAGCGCTTTACAGGGTCCCTACGAGCAGTACTTC
>TRBJ2-1|TRBV4-1|many|NA
CASSQERGEQFF
TGCGCCAGCAGCCAAGAAAGGGGTGAGCAGTTCTTC
>TRBJ2-5|TRBV7-9|many|TRBD2
CASSPDNRLTSLPETQYF
TGTGCCAGCAGCCCGGACAATCGCCTGACTAGCCTCCCAGAGACCCAGTACTTC
>TRBJ2-3|TRBV7-9|NA|NA
CASSLAGAVSTDTQYF
TGTGCCAGCAGCTTAGCGGGGGCAGTTAGCACAGATACGCAGTATTTT
>TRBJ1-6|TRBV6-1|NA|TRBD1
CASSRGTANNSPLHF
TGTGCCAGCAGTAGAGGGACAGCCAATAATTCACCCCTCCACTTT
>TRBJ2-7|TRBV10-3|many|NA
CAITGTETYEQYF
TGTGCCATCACCGGGACGGAAACCTACGAGCAGTACTTC
>TRBJ2-7|TRBV5-1|many|NA
CASSGAGTGAYEQYF
TGCGCCAGCAGCGGGGCCGGGACTGGAGCCTACGAGCAGTACTTC
>TRBJ2-7|TRBV20-1|NA|NA
CSARAIRADIKLGYEQYF
TGCAGTGCTAGGGCTATAAGAGCGGATATAAAGCTGGGCTACGAGCAGTACTTC
>TRBJ2-5|TRBV3-1|few|NA
CASRPSWAEETQYF
TGTGCCAGCAGGCCCTCTTGGGCCGAAGAGACCCAGTACTTC
>TRBJ2-2|TRBV5-1|many|NA
CASSSYKNTGELFF
TGCGCCAGCAGCTCGTACAAGAACACCGGGGAGCTGTTTTTT
>TRBJ2-5|TRBV24-1|few|TRBD2
CATSARTSGEETQYF
TGTGCCACCAGTGCTCGAACTAGCGGGGAAGAGACCCAGTACTTC
>TRBJ2-7|TRBV27|many|NA
CASSLAQHYEQYF
TGTGCCAGCAGTTTAGCACAGCACTACGAGCAGTACTTC
>TRBJ1-4|TRBV29-1|few|NA
CSVEGRGPTNEKLFF
TGCAGCGTTGAAGGCCGGGGGCCCACTAATGAAAAACTGTTTTTT
>TRBJ2-2|TRBV12-3/TRBV12-4|NA|TRBD2
CASSTTSGANTGELFF
TGTGCCAGCAGCACGACTAGCGGGGCGAACACCGGGGAGCTGTTTTTT
>TRBJ2-5|TRBV10-3|few|NA
CAISESRETQYF
TGTGCCATCAGTGAGTCGAGAGAGACCCAGTACTTC
>TRBJ2-2|TRBV9|few|TRBD1
CASSTGVLGGELFF
TGTGCCAGCAGTACAGGGGTATTAGGCGGGGAGCTGTTTTTT
>TRBJ2-1|TRBV2|few|NA
CASSVAGSVSLEQFF
TGTGCCAGCAGTGTGGCCGGGAGCGTTTCCCTTGAGCAGTTCTTC
>TRBJ1-2|TRBV12-3/TRBV12-4|NA|NA
CASSLGPGTTAGYTF
TGTGCCAGCAGTTTAGGACCCGGGACAACCGCTGGCTACACCTTC
>TRBJ2-3|TRBV2|many|TRBD2
CASSESTGLAGVDTQYF
TGTGCCAGCAGTGAATCAACCGGACTAGCGGGAGTGGATACGCAGTATTTT